This record covers a single T cell receptor beta chain. Its antigen is still unknown. Following extraction, RNA underwent reverse transcription to cDNA, which served as the sequencing template. Assay used: immunoSEQ multiplex PCR; TCRdb lists only in-frame clones, some missing. The repertoire holds 150,000 to 200,000 clones, more than 50% seen once, with approximately 1% in the top ten. The sample originates from a study of CD8+ T cells in alopecia areata. Study at large: Patients received oral tofacitinib, 5 to 10 mg twice daily, for moderate-to-severe alopecia areata. Overall study findings and caveats: Normal-skin resident alphabeta T cells also appear among scalp sample sequences.

The CDR3 is 13 amino acids. V dropped 7 bases and J dropped 7 bases, with 11 bases sitting between them. Germline CDR1 reads MNHEY; CDR2 reads SVGAGI. As for treatment: oral pan-JAK inhibitor, 5-10 mg twice daily. The J gene is TRBJ1-6, the V gene TRBV6-5; D possibly corresponds to TRBD1 (5 bases). The sequence was obtained from a human donor with alopecia areata. The material was CD4+ T cells sorted from blood, obtained at week 24, from a patient treated with tofacitinib. CDR3 amino acids: CASTQTANSPLHF. CDR3 DNA sequence: TGTGCCAGCACCCAGACAGCAAATTCACCCCTCCACTTT.